This T cell receptor (beta chain) was identified in a study of CD8+ T cells in alopecia areata. This clone was detected a few times. The antigen is unknown. Within the sample, other DNA sequences also encode this same CDR3. Study results and limitations: On tofacitinib, scalp clonality and expanded CD8+ clones among top 100 fell significantly.

CDR3 length: 9 amino acids. From germline, CDR1 is SQVTM and CDR2 ANQGSEA. Trimming pared 3 bases from V and 8 bases from J, leaving 4 bases between. Treatment meaning: oral pan-JAK inhibitor, 5-10 mg twice daily. Peripheral blood and lesional scalp punch biopsies were taken from alopecia areata patients. Extracted RNA was reverse transcribed into cDNA, the sequencing template. Here immunoSEQ multiplex PCR was the method, and the copy in TCRdb shows in-frame clones only, minus some. The table has nearly 200,000 clones, 55% to 70% seen once; the top ten hold more than 5.5%. J is TRBJ1-2 and V is TRBV29-1, with unresolved D. This specimen consisted of CD4+ T cells sorted from blood, obtained at week 24, from a patient treated with tofacitinib. The TCR was taken from a human donor with alopecia areata. CDR3 DNA sequence: TGCAGCGTTGAGGGAGGCTACACCTTC. It yields the protein CSVEGGYTF.